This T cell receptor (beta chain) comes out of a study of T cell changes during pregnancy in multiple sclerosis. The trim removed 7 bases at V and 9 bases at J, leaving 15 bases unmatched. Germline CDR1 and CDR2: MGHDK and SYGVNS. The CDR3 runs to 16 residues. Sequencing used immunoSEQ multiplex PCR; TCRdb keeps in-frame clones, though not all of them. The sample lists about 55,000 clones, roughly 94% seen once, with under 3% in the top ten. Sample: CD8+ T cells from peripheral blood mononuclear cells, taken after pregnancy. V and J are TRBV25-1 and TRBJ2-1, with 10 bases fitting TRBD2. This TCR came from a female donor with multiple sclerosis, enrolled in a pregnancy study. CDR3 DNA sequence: TGTGCCAGCACAGACAATCTAGCGGGAGATCATGGTGAGCAGTTCTTC. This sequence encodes CASTDNLAGDHGEQFF.